These 10 T cell receptor beta chains originate from one sample sequenced in a study of tumor and adjacent non-tumor tissue in lung cancer. TCRbeta libraries were built with three rounds of nested PCR, modified from ARM-PCR. TCRdb used MiXCR to reprocess the multiplex PCR reads, holding one entry per CDR3 protein. This table has around 71,000 distinct CDR3 sequences, roughly 72% appearing once. This sample's RNA came from whole unsorted tissue. Input material: lung tumor tissue. These receptors all stem from a woman aged 40-49 years with non-small cell lung cancer.

The rearrangement joins TRBV11-2 to TRBJ2-1; D not certain. Trimming took off 5 bases at V and 4 bases at J, with 15 bases between the two ends. Germline loops: CDR1 SGHAT, CDR2 FQNNGV. This CDR3 comprises 15 residues. CDR3 nucleotide sequence: TGTGCCAGCAGCACCGTATCTAACACTTACAATGAGCAGTTCTTC. Encoded protein: CASSTVSNTYNEQFF. Variable domain in full (rest from reference TRBV11-2 and TRBJ2-1): EAGVAQSPRYKIIEKRQSVAFWCNPISGHATLYWYQQILGQGPKLLIQFQNNGVVDDSQLPKDRFSAERLKGVDSTLKIQPAKLEDSAVYLCASSTVSNTYNEQFFGPGTRLTVL.

The chain is built from TRBV29-1 and TRBJ1-1, with unresolved D. This CDR3 region has 14 residues. Trimming stripped 4 bases from V and 2 bases from J, with 14 bases between. Germline CDR1 and CDR2: SQVTM and ANQGSEA. CDR3 DNA sequence: TGCAGCGTTGGTCGAGGACGGTCCAACACTGAAGCTTTCTTT. This sequence encodes CSVGRGRSNTEAFF.

This clonotype appeared many times. This chain connects TRBV5-4 to TRBJ2-7; 12 bases map to TRBD2. Germline V gene data show CDR1 as SGHNT and CDR2 as YYREEE (reference sequence). Losses at the gene ends were 2 bases for V and 2 bases for J; bases not matched to a gene: 2. CDR3 length: 15 amino acids. The CDR3, as DNA: TGTGCCAGCAGCTTATCTAGCGGGAGGGCCTACGAGCAGTACTTC. It is translated as CASSLSSGRAYEQYF.

This clonotype turned up a few times. The chain employs TRBV20-1 and TRBJ2-3, with D possibly matching TRBD2 (6 bases). The CDR3 consists of 15 residues. Deletions cut 6 bases from V and 4 bases from J, with 20 bases between. Germline V gene sequence: CDR1 DFQATT, CDR2 SNEGSKA (reference sequence). The CDR3 reads CSAPTAGAGADTQYF. In DNA, the CDR3 is TGCAGTGCACCGACAGCGGGTGCTGGGGCAGATACGCAGTATTTT.

This clonotype has at least ten counts. The rearrangement links TRBV6-5 to TRBJ1-5; 7 bases map to TRBD1. Germline assignment: CDR1 MNHEY and CDR2 SVGAGI. The CDR3 has 17 amino acids. Trimming removed 6 bases from V and 0 bases from J; junction bases left unmatched: 11. The CDR3 sequence: CASRRTGSGNSNQPQHF. The CDR3 DNA reads as TGTGCCAGCAGGCGGACAGGTTCTGGGAATAGCAATCAGCCCCAGCATTTT.

The chain joins TRBV28 to TRBJ2-2, with D unclear. Trimming took off 3 bases at V and 5 bases at J, with 4 bases between the two ends. CDR3 size: 12 residues. CDR1 and CDR2 (germline): MDHEN, SYDVKM. The CDR3 is CASSFLTGELFF. The CDR3 nucleotides read TGTGCCAGCAGTTTCCTTACCGGGGAGCTGTTTTTT.

This clonotype was counted a single time. This rearrangement joins TRBV29-1 to TRBJ2-7; 7 nucleotides match TRBD1. V shed 3 bases and J 1 base; nucleotides not matched to a gene: 6. The CDR3 spans 14 residues. Germline assignment: CDR1 SQVTM and CDR2 ANQGSEA. The CDR3, as DNA: TGCAGCGTTGATGACCAGGGGGATTCCTACGAGCAGTACTTC. Translated: CSVDDQGDSYEQYF.

A single count supports this clonotype. Its ends do not fully match the called genes, so a read error is possible. V is TRBV14 and J is TRBJ2-3; TRBD2 might be the D (6 bases). Germline CDR1 SGHDN, CDR2 FVKESK. CDR3 length: 17 residues. In DNA form, the CDR3 reads TGTGTCAGCAGCCAAGACGCGGGAATTGATGGCGTAGATACGCAGTATTTT. Translated, it gives CVSSQDAGIDGVDTQYF.

As to this clonotype: Since the CDR3 does not end with the conserved phenylalanine or tryptophan, this likely comes from a read error. The chain employs TRBV11-1 and TRBJ2-3; 9 bases agree with TRBD1. Germline V gene sequence: CDR1 SGHAT, CDR2 FQDESV (reference sequence). V lost 6 bases to trimming and J lost 4 bases; unmatched junction nucleotides: 17. This CDR3 is built from 18 residues. CDR3 amino acids: CASSPGLTGQGDADTQYL. In DNA, the CDR3 is TGTGCCAGCAGTCCGGGTTTGACGGGACAGGGTGATGCAGATACGCAGTATTTG.

Concerning this clonotype itself: This may come from a read error, since a much larger clone is one base off. This rearrangement joins TRBV7-9 to TRBJ2-4; no clear D gene. The V and J ends lost 7 bases and 15 bases respectively, with 22 bases between them. CDR3 length equals 13 residues. Looked up from germline, CDR1 is SEHNR and CDR2 is FQNEAQ (reference sequence). The CDR3 DNA sequence: TGTGCCAGCAACGCATCCTCGGCCCTTTATGGGTACTTC. Protein: CASNASSALYGYF.